This TCR beta chain was sequenced for a study of human T cells and chemical hapten exposure. Trimming pared 5 bases from V and 2 bases from J, leaving 16 bases between. This CDR3 has 15 amino acids. The germline V gene has CDR1 MNHNY and CDR2 SVGAGI (reference sequence). Each CDR3 protein gets one entry after TCRdb re-called the RACE reads with MiXCR. Among roughly 80,000 distinct CDR3 sequences listed, roughly a tenth were seen once. Time point defined: patch test 1, 2 weeks after DPC sensitization. Sample treatment: therapeutic diphenylcyclopropenone sensitization with weekly scalp DPC. The input for sequencing was whole blood, taken in connection with sensitization to the hapten diphenylcyclopropenone (DPC). This TCR derives from a woman aged 45-65 years with alopecia areata. Some clones in this sample may be carry-over from other donors' samples. V is TRBV6-6 and J is TRBJ2-7, with D perhaps TRBD1 (6 bases). CDR3 in DNA: TGTGCCAGCAGTCAAAACAGGGAACCCCCCTACGAGCAGTACTTC. Translated, it gives CASSQNREPPYEQYF.